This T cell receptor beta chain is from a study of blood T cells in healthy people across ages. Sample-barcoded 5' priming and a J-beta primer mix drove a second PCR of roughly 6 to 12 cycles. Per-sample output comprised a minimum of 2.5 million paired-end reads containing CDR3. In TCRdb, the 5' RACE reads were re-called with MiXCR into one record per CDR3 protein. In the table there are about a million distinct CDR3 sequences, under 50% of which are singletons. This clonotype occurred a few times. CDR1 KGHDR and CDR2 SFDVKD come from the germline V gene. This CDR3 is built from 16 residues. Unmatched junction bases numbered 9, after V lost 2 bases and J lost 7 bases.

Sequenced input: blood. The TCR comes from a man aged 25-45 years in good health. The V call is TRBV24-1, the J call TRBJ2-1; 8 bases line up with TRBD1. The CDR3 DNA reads TGTGCCACCAGTGATTACGACAGGGGATATGAGAATGAGCAGTTCTTC. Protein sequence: CATSDYDRGYENEQFF.